This paragraph covers one T cell receptor beta chain sequence. The CDR3 spans 15 residues. Between the trimmed V and J ends, which lost 5 bases and 0 bases, there was a span of 14 bases. Per germline, CDR1 MDHEN and CDR2 SYDVKM. Authors' methods: Scientists estimated how many nucleated cells there were by amplifying reference gene primers. Only in-frame clones appear in the TCRdb table, and some are missing; sequencing was by immunoSEQ multiplex PCR. V and J calls and clone size come straight from that table; D and trimming were deduced from the DNA. The repertoire has some 240,000 clones, 70% to 85% of them found once; the top ten carry 9.7%. The source of the sample is a study of blood T cell repertoires in COVID-19. In the study overall: Samples representing acute and convalescent COVID-19 were sourced from the United States, Italy and Spain. Nucleic acid was either cDNA or gDNA, and it came from T cells, B-cell-depleted T cells, or PBMCs.

The clonotype comes from a man in his forties or fifties with active or convalescent COVID-19. This chain uses TRBV28 with TRBJ2-7; no clear D. The specimen was peripheral blood. The CDR3: CASSGLATLSYEQYF. DNA for the CDR3: TGTGCCAGCAGTGGCCTTGCGACTCTCTCCTACGAGCAGTACTTC.